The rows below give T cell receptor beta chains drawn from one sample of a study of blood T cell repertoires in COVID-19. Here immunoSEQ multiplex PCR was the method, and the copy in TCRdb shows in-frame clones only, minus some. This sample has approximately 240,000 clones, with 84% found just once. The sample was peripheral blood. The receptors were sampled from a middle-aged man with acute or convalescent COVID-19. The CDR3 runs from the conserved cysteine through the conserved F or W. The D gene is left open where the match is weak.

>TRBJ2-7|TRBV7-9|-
CASSWGVSYEQYF
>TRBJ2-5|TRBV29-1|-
CSVSFWEVETQYF
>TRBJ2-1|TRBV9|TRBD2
CASSSRGGSYNEQFF
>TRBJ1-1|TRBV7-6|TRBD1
CASSLAGGGAGGLGTEAFF
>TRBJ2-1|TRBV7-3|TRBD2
CASSAGLAGYNEQFF
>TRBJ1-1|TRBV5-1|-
CASRQGVRNTEAFF
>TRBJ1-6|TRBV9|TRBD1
CASSVGQGNSPLHF
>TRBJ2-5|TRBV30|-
CAWSGRETQYF
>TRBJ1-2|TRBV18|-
CASSPPAGRDYGYTF
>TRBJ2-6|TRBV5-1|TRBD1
CASSLADTGGASGANVLTF
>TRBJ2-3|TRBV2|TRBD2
CASSDQGGGAADTQYF
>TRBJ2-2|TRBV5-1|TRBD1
CASSQGAGDTGELFF
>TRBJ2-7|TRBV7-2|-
CASSLAQTVSYEQYF
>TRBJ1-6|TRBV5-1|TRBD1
CASSLPTGNSPLHF
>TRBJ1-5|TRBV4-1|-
CASSQRRARGLNQPQHF
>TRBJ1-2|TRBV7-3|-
CASSPGQMGGYTF
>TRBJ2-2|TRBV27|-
CASSLGGTGELFF
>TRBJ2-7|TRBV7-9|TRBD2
CASSLGSGRLNEQYF
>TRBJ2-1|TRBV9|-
CASSVRDKEEQFF
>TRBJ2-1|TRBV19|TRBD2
CASSIEGGLAGAYNEQFF
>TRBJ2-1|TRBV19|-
CASRRGGLNEQFF
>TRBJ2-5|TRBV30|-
CAWSFSSETQYF
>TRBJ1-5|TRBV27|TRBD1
CASSLALTGGGGNQPQHF
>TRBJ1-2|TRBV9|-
CASSAWKIPGENFGYTF
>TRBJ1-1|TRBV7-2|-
CASSSRTEAFF
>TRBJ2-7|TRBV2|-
CASTGTYEQYF
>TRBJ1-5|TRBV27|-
CASSLYPGQPQHF
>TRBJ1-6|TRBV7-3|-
CASSFGGNSPLHF
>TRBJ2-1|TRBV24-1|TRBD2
CATSDANPGLADYNEQFF
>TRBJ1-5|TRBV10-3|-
CAISEGGGGQPQHF
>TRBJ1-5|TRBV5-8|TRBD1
CASSLGRGDETF
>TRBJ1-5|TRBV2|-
CASSEPGYQPQHF
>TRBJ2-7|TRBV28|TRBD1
CASSLEGATYEQYF
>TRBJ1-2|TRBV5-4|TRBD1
CASSGPGQGHFYGYTF
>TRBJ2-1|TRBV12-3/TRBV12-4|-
CASSTQFEQFF
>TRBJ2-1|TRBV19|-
CASSATPVREEQFF
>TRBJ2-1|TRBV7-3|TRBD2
CASRANLAGQFF
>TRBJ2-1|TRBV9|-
CASSVALARNEQFF
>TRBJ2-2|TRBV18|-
CASSPLPYSPLPSNTGELFF
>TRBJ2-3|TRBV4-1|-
CASSQDAHREPDTQYF
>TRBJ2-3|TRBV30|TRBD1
CAWSGPRDRGGDTQYF
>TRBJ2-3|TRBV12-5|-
CASAQGAAFTDTQYF
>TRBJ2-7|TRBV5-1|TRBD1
CASSPGQGAGEQYF
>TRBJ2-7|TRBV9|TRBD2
CASSVSASGSYEQYF
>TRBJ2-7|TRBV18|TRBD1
CASSSGTEIPYEQYF